This T cell receptor (beta chain) was documented in a study of blood T cell repertoires in COVID-19. Germline V gene data show CDR1 as KGHSH and CDR2 as LQKENI. The CDR3 length is 16 residues. Trimming took 0 bases from V and 1 from J, leaving 12 bases between them. Sequenced by immunoSEQ multiplex PCR; TCRdb stores in-frame clones only, minus some. The sample holds 330,000 or so clones, about 90% seen once. This clonotype was obtained from a young woman who had recovered from COVID-19. The chain recombines TRBV18 with TRBJ2-5; a possible D gene is TRBD2 (5 bases). Sequences were obtained from PBMCs or T cells enriched from blood (not recorded which). Here the CDR3 reads CASSPPSQGLQETQYF. CDR3 in DNA: TGTGCCAGCTCACCACCGTCGCAAGGACTCCAAGAGACCCAGTACTTC.